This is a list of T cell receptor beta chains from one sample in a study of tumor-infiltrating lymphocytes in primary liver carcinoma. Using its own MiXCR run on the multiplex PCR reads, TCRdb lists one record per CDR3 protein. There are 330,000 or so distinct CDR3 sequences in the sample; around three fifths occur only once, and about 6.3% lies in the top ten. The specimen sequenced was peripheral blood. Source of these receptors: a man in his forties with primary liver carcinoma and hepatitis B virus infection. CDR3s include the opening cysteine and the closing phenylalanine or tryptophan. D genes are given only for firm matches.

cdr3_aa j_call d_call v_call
CASSEARTNPDTQYF TRBJ2-3 . TRBV6-1
CVSRGTSAGELFF TRBJ2-2 TRBD2 TRBV7-8
CAWSFWGVGADTLYF TRBJ2-3 . TRBV30
CAGGLDWREHTGELFF TRBJ2-2 TRBD2 TRBV11-2
CRVEGIGNNEKLFF TRBJ1-4 . TRBV29-1
CASSQETGGNYGYTF TRBJ1-2 TRBD1 TRBV4-3
CASSFETSGRYNEQFF TRBJ2-1 TRBD2 TRBV11-3
CASSSGNLNTGELFF TRBJ2-2 . TRBV5-1
CSVLEGEEQPQHF TRBJ1-5 . TRBV29-1
CASSLDPRTYEQYF TRBJ2-7 . TRBV7-2
CVSGTTRGLNQPQHF TRBJ1-5 . TRBV6-2/TRBV6-3
CAIRKDLTTYEQYF TRBJ2-7 . TRBV10-3
CSVDSGVWANVLTF TRBJ2-6 . TRBV29-1
CASSRQGALNTEAFF TRBJ1-1 TRBD1 TRBV28
CTSSYSVPGELFF TRBJ2-2 . TRBV6-5
CTSSGTGATKDIQYF TRBJ2-4 TRBD1 TRBV6-6
CSVGWMTRSGEQYF TRBJ2-7 . TRBV29-1
CGSSDNRDRANSPLHF TRBJ1-6 TRBD1 TRBV6-1
CPSNQSGPDTQYF TRBJ2-3 . TRBV11-3
CASQNGETQYF TRBJ2-5 . TRBV6-2/TRBV6-3
CAISLDRALCYEQYF TRBJ2-7 TRBD1 TRBV10-3
CASSQDSRGGRSGNTIYF TRBJ1-3 TRBD1 TRBV4-1
CASSCQGAGEQFF TRBJ2-2 TRBD1 TRBV11-2
CAGSFLLNTEAFF TRBJ1-1 . TRBV11-1
CASSLGQAMNTEAFF TRBJ1-1 . TRBV5-1
CASSNPGPGGNTEAFF TRBJ1-1 . TRBV6-2/TRBV6-3
CAISETGELFF TRBJ2-2 . TRBV10-3
CASSDRSAGLTGELSF TRBJ2-2 TRBD2 TRBV6-2/TRBV6-3
CASSEPGQSFSGNTIYF TRBJ1-3 TRBD1 TRBV6-1
CASSLVATHEQYF TRBJ2-7 . TRBV11-2
CASSLVSEQGASEQYF TRBJ2-7 TRBD1 TRBV11-2
CARSQEKAAFIEKLFF TRBJ1-4 . TRBV4-3
CASSPNRLAGGGNEQFF TRBJ2-1 TRBD2 TRBV5-4
CASIGTGSGQETQYF TRBJ2-5 . TRBV12-3/TRBV12-4
CASSAMAGTGSYGYTF TRBJ1-2 TRBD1 TRBV6-1
CASGTHTEAFF TRBJ1-1 . TRBV28
CSVDRFYESGQYF TRBJ2-7 . TRBV20-1
CASSSAGLAGGELFF TRBJ2-2 TRBD2 TRBV6-5
CASSLDPNSPLHF TRBJ1-6 . TRBV5-1
CASKGATHNEQFF TRBJ2-1 . TRBV6-6
CASRPTGANVQFF TRBJ2-1 TRBD1 TRBV11-3
CASSLETGINSPLHF TRBJ1-6 TRBD1 TRBV5-8
CASSPRSLGEGRQPQHF TRBJ1-5 . TRBV4-1
CASSQIGGEETQYF TRBJ2-5 . TRBV4-1